Below, 31 T cell receptor beta chains from the same sample are listed, as sequenced in a study of blood T cell repertoires in COVID-19. Profiled with immunoSEQ multiplex PCR; TCRdb holds only in-frame clones, not every one. The sample holds hundreds of thousands of clones, approximately 88% seen once. Sequenced material: peripheral blood. The receptors were sampled from a woman aged 25 to 39 with COVID-19, enrolled during active disease.

CDR3 loop: CASSATGYSGNTIYF. CDR3 nucleotide sequence: TGTGCCAGCAGTGCCACCGGTTACTCTGGAAACACCATATATTTT. The chain joins TRBV27 to TRBJ1-3; D gene ambiguous. This CDR3 has 15 amino acids. In germline, CDR1 is MNHEY, CDR2 SMNVEV (reference sequence). With 5 bases removed from V and 0 bases from J, the gap between germline ends came to 11 bases.

The chain combines TRBV6-2 or TRBV6-3 with TRBJ1-5; 9 bases match TRBD1. The V gene end was trimmed by 4 bases and the J gene end by 13 bases; junction bases not matched to a gene: 5. CDR3 size: 12 residues. Per the germline V gene, CDR1 is MNHEY and CDR2 is SVGEGT. The CDR3 DNA sequence: TGTGCCAGCAGTTTCTCACAGGGGGCACAGCATTTT. This translates into CASSFSQGAQHF.

The genes are TRBV10-2 and TRBJ2-7; 9 nucleotides agree with TRBD2. The V and J ends lost 4 bases and 3 bases, in that order; junction bases with no gene match: 4. The germline CDR1 and CDR2 sequences are WSHSY and SAAADI. The CDR3 has 14 residues. The DNA of the CDR3 is TGCGCCAGCAGTGGCTCTAGCGGGATCTACGAGCAGTACGTC. Translating it yields CASSGSSGIYEQYV.

The chain combines TRBV19 with TRBJ2-2; perhaps TRBD2 as D (5 bases). This CDR3 contains 16 residues. V shed 4 bases and J shed 2 bases, with 14 bases lying between them. In germline, CDR1 is LNHDA, CDR2 SQIVND (reference sequence). CDR3 sequence: CASSTAFGVNTGELFF. CDR3 nucleotides: TGTGCCAGTAGTACGGCGTTCGGGGTAAACACCGGGGAGCTGTTTTTT.

The V gene is TRBV27, the J gene TRBJ2-7; a weak D match, TRBD1 (5 bases). CDR1 and CDR2 from the germline V gene are MNHEY and SMNVEV (reference sequence). The V end lost 0 bases, the J end lost 1 base, and 7 bases lay between the germline ends. The CDR3 is 14 residues long. DNA of the CDR3: TGTGCCAGCAGTTTATCTGCAGGGTCCTACGAGCAGTACTTC. It translates to CASSLSAGSYEQYF.

The rearrangement uses TRBV4-3 and TRBJ1-2, with a possible D match to TRBD1 (5 bases). CDR1 is LGHNA and CDR2 is YSLEER in the germline V gene. The CDR3 consists of 14 residues. Trimming cost V 0 bases and J 6 bases, with 11 bases left between them. CDR3 in amino acids: CASSQDPGGDGYTF. DNA for the CDR3: TGCGCCAGCAGCCAAGACCCCGGGGGAGATGGCTACACCTTC.

The chain carries TRBV29-1 and TRBJ1-2, with 8 bases fitting TRBD1. The CDR3 totals 15 residues. J was trimmed by 4 bases and V by 1 base; bases with no gene match: 8. The V gene's germline CDR1 is SQVTM and CDR2 ANQGSEA. The CDR3: CSVEVQGAPGYGYTF. DNA for the CDR3: TGCAGCGTTGAAGTCCAGGGGGCGCCGGGCTATGGCTACACCTTC.

The chain couples TRBV6-1 to TRBJ2-7, with D possibly matching TRBD1 (6 bases). The CDR3 is 15 amino acids. Trimming left V 3 bases short and J 2 bases short, with 14 bases between. From germline, CDR1 is MNHNS and CDR2 SASEGT. For the CDR3, the DNA is TGTGCCAGCAGTGAGGACGACAGGTTGGCCTACGAGCAGTACGTC. This codes for CASSEDDRLAYEQYV.

The V gene is TRBV5-1, the J gene TRBJ2-1; no definite D call. Trimming left V 1 base short and J 5 bases short, with 7 bases between. Germline V gives CDR1 SGHRS, CDR2 YFSETQ. This CDR3 spans 13 amino acids. The CDR3 reads CASSLRLDNEQFF. The CDR3 region has the DNA TGCGCCAGCAGCTTGAGACTCGACAATGAGCAGTTCTTC. The entire variable domain, with the rest obtained from reference TRBV5-1 and TRBJ2-1, is as follows: KAGVTQTPRYLIKTRGQQVTLSCSPISGHRSVSWYQQTPGQGLQFLFEYFSETQRNKGNFPGRFSGRQFSNSRSEMNVSTLELGDSALYLCASSLRLDNEQFFGPGTRLTVL.

In its sample, this clone was seen once. The chain joins TRBV13 to TRBJ1-6; TRBD1 is a possible D gene (6 bases). Germline CDR1 reads PRHDT; CDR2 reads FYEKMQ (reference sequence). The CDR3 runs to 16 residues. Trimming shortened V by 5 bases and J by 7 bases, and 18 bases separated the two germline ends. The CDR3 DNA reads as TGTGCCAGCAGCCCTAGCCAGGACAGAAAAAATTCACCCCTCCACTTT. This codes for CASSPSQDRKNSPLHF.

The chain employs TRBV28 and TRBJ1-6; no clear D. The CDR3 is 12 residues long. Germline lookup yields CDR1 MDHEN and CDR2 SYDVKM. Trimming removed 2 bases at V and 7 bases at J, with 3 bases between. The CDR3 DNA follows: TGTGCCAGCAGTTTAATAAATTCACCCCTCCACTTT. Translated: CASSLINSPLHF.

The genes are TRBV5-1 and TRBJ1-1; perhaps TRBD1 as D (6 bases). In germline, CDR1 is SGHRS, CDR2 YFSETQ. Trimming took 4 bases from V and 1 from J, leaving 11 bases between them. The length of the CDR3 is 14 residues. CDR3 nucleotides: TGCGCCAGCAGCCCCGACAGGACGAACACTGAAGCTTTCTTT. Residues: CASSPDRTNTEAFF. The full variable domain, completed using reference TRBV5-1 and TRBJ1-1, is KAGVTQTPRYLIKTRGQQVTLSCSPISGHRSVSWYQQTPGQGLQFLFEYFSETQRNKGNFPGRFSGRQFSNSRSEMNVSTLELGDSALYLCASSPDRTNTEAFFGQGTRLTVV.

The V gene is TRBV7-6, the J gene TRBJ2-6, with TRBD1 matching over 9 bases. V gave up 5 bases and J gave up 0 bases; unmatched junction bases: 8. The CDR3 contains 18 residues. The germline V gene encodes CDR1 SGHVS and CDR2 FNYEAQ. CDR3 DNA: TGTGCCAGCAGCCCTAGGACAGGGGCACTCTCTGGGGCCAACGTCCTGACTTTC. This gives the protein CASSPRTGALSGANVLTF.

This chain uses TRBV6-2 or TRBV6-3 with TRBJ2-5, with 8 bases that match TRBD1. V lost 2 bases, J lost 3 bases, and 5 bases stayed unmatched. Germline V gene sequence: CDR1 MNHEY, CDR2 SVGEGT. The CDR3 is made up of 15 amino acids. The DNA for the CDR3 is TGTGCCAGCAGTTACACGGACAGGGTAGAAGAGACCCAGTACTTC. It codes for CASSYTDRVEETQYF.

The chain employs TRBV19 and TRBJ2-7; 7 bases agree with TRBD1. CDR1 LNHDA and CDR2 SQIVND come from the germline V gene (reference sequence). With 4 bases clipped from V and 2 bases from J, the junction kept 14 bases outside the gene matches. The CDR3 runs 17 residues. The CDR3 reads CASSTSSETGYPYEQYF. For the CDR3, the DNA is TGTGCCAGTAGTACCTCCTCAGAGACAGGGTACCCCTACGAGCAGTACTTC. The full variable domain, completed using reference TRBV19 and TRBJ2-7, is DGGITQSPKYLFRKEGQNVTLSCEQNLNHDAMYWYRQDPGQGLRLIYYSQIVNDFQKGDIAEGYSVSREKKESFPLTVTSAQKNPTAFYLCASSTSSETGYPYEQYFGPGTRLTVT.

On this clone: Within the sample, other DNA sequences also encode this same CDR3. In DNA form, the CDR3 reads TGTGCCAGCAGTTTATCGGGACAGGGGGGCAATCAGCCCCAGCATTTT. It translates to CASSLSGQGGNQPQHF. The chain carries TRBV27 and TRBJ1-5; TRBD1 aligns across 11 bases. The CDR3 extends over 16 amino acids. CDR1 is MNHEY, CDR2 SMNVEV, per germline (reference sequence). V gave up 0 bases and J gave up 2 bases; unmatched junction bases: 0.

J is TRBJ1-1 and V is TRBV7-2; unclear D gene. The CDR3 has 16 amino acids. The V and J ends lost 3 bases and 1 base respectively, with 15 bases between them. CDR1 and CDR2 (germline): SGHTA, FQGNSA. CDR3: CASSFFFGQENTEAFF. The CDR3 DNA sequence: TGTGCCAGCAGCTTTTTCTTTGGGCAGGAGAACACTGAAGCTTTCTTT.

This chain joins TRBV3-1 (or the pseudogene TRBV3-2) and TRBJ2-3; the D gene is possibly TRBD1 (5 bases). This CDR3 is 14 amino acids long. Germline loops: CDR1 LGHDT, CDR2 YNNKEL (reference sequence). Trimming stripped 2 bases from V and 6 bases from J, with 12 bases between. Written as DNA, the CDR3 is TGTGCCAGCAGCCAATTTGGGGCGACGGATACGCAGTATTTT. Translating it yields CASSQFGATDTQYF.

This chain connects TRBV27 to TRBJ2-6, with TRBD2 matching 10 bases. CDR1 MNHEY and CDR2 SMNVEV come from the germline V gene (reference sequence). The CDR3 extends over 17 amino acids. Trimming took 4 bases from V and 1 from J; bases not matched to a gene: 4. In DNA, the CDR3 is TGTGCCAGCAGTTCCAGCGGGAGGGAATCTGGGGCCAACGTCCTGACTTTC. This translates into CASSSSGRESGANVLTF.

The rearrangement links TRBV11-3 to TRBJ2-1, with 11 bases aligning to TRBD2. The CDR3 extends over 17 amino acids. J was trimmed by 4 bases and V by 5 bases; bases with no gene match: 10. Germline-derived CDR1 and CDR2 are SGHNT and YENEEA. The CDR3 region is CASSHTGTSGPYNEQFF. DNA of the CDR3: TGTGCCAGCAGCCATACCGGGACTAGCGGACCTTACAATGAGCAGTTCTTC.

In its sample, this clone was seen a few times. This chain links TRBV10-3 with TRBJ1-1, with 9 positions matching TRBD1. Trimming took 3 bases from V and 4 from J; bases not matched to a gene: 3. The germline V gene has CDR1 ENHRY and CDR2 SYGVKD. The CDR3 is 14 amino acids. The DNA for the CDR3 is TGTGCCATCAGTGACTCGGACAGGGGCACTGAAGCTTTCTTT. This translates into CAISDSDRGTEAFF.

V and J are TRBV7-2 and TRBJ1-2; D is unresolved. Germline CDR1 is SGHTA and CDR2 is FQGNSA. The CDR3 runs 15 residues. V gave up 1 base and J gave up 0 bases, with 9 bases separating them. DNA of the CDR3: TGTGCCAGCAGCTTAGACGGAGGGTCTAACTATGGCTACACCTTC. This encodes CASSLDGGSNYGYTF.

The V and J genes are TRBV7-2 and TRBJ2-5; 10 bases agree with TRBD1. J was trimmed by 5 bases and V by 6 bases; bases with no gene match: 9. From germline, CDR1 is SGHTA and CDR2 FQGNSA. This CDR3 has 15 residues. CDR3: CASRVRTGGFETQYF. In DNA, the CDR3 is TGTGCCAGCAGGGTTAGGACAGGGGGTTTTGAGACCCAGTACTTC.

The chain joins TRBV27 to TRBJ2-7, with D possibly TRBD2 on 5 matching bases. V lost 1 base and J lost 5, with 12 bases in between. The germline V gene encodes CDR1 MNHEY and CDR2 SMNVEV (reference sequence). CDR3 length: 14 amino acids. CDR3 sequence reads: CASSLWSGNHEQYF. In DNA form, the CDR3 reads TGTGCCAGCAGTTTATGGTCGGGGAACCACGAGCAGTACTTC.

This chain connects TRBV7-9 to TRBJ2-5; 8 nucleotides line up with TRBD1. The CDR3 is 13 residues long. The germline CDR1 and CDR2 sequences are SEHNR and FQNEAQ (reference sequence). Trimming removed 5 bases from V and 5 bases from J; junction bases left unmatched: 4. The CDR3 sequence is CASSQGQGETQYF. The CDR3 coding sequence is TGTGCCAGCAGCCAAGGACAGGGCGAGACCCAGTACTTC.

The chain carries TRBV6-2 or TRBV6-3 and TRBJ1-5; possibly TRBD1 for D (5 bases). V dropped 2 bases and J dropped 0 bases, with 11 bases sitting between them. Germline CDR1 MNHEY, CDR2 SVGEGT. CDR3 size: 16 residues. This CDR3 reads CASSYRLDISNQPQHF. Written as DNA, the CDR3 is TGTGCCAGCAGTTACCGCTTGGACATTAGCAATCAGCCCCAGCATTTT.

The chain has TRBV2 and TRBJ1-2, with a possible D match to TRBD1 (5 bases). The CDR3 is made up of 16 amino acids. The V end lost 5 bases, the J end lost 6 bases, and 22 bases lay between the germline ends. From germline, CDR1 is SNHLY and CDR2 FYNNEI. The CDR3 bases are TGTGCCAGCAGTTCCCGTAACTACGACAGTGCCGATGGCTACACCTTC. As protein: CASSSRNYDSADGYTF. The whole variable domain, filled in from reference TRBV2 and TRBJ1-2, reads EPEVTQTPSHQVTQMGQEVILRCVPISNHLYFYWYRQILGQKVEFLVSFYNNEISEKSEIFDDQFSVERPDGSNFTLKIRSTKLEDSAMYFCASSSRNYDSADGYTFGSGTRLTVV.

The rearrangement uses TRBV18 and TRBJ2-7; maybe TRBD1 (5 bases). Trimming took off 4 bases at V and 3 bases at J, with 19 bases between the two ends. The CDR3 is made up of 16 amino acids. The germline gives CDR1 KGHSH, CDR2 LQKENI. Written as DNA, the CDR3 is TGTGCCAGCTCACTTTATTCGGGCAGGGCAGACTACGAGCAGTACTTC. Its translation is CASSLYSGRADYEQYF.

The chain is built from TRBV14 and TRBJ2-1; the D gene is possibly TRBD2 (5 bases). CDR3 length: 15 residues. CDR1 and CDR2 from the germline V gene are SGHDN and FVKESK. Trimming took off 4 bases at V and 1 base at J, with 11 bases between the two ends. For the CDR3, the DNA is TGTGCCAGCAGCCTCCTCGCGGGTTCCTACAATGAGCAGTTCTTC. Translation gives CASSLLAGSYNEQFF.

V is TRBV6-1 and J is TRBJ2-3; TRBD2 agrees at 11 bases. Germline CDR1 is MNHNS and CDR2 is SASEGT. The J segment lost 0 bases and the V segment lost 2 bases, leaving 1 base of the junction unmatched. CDR3 length: 16 residues. DNA of the CDR3: TGTGCCAGCAGTGAACTAGCGGGGGGTAGCACAGATACGCAGTATTTT. Amino acid sequence: CASSELAGGSTDTQYF.

The rearrangement joins TRBV5-5 to TRBJ1-2; the D gene is possibly TRBD1 (5 bases). CDR3 size: 15 residues. V was shortened by 0 bases and J by 0 bases, with 9 bases between the two germline ends. The germline V gene has CDR1 SGHKS and CDR2 YYEKEE (reference sequence). This CDR3 is CASSLGADTNYGYTF. The CDR3 DNA reads as TGTGCCAGCAGCTTGGGGGCGGACACTAACTATGGCTACACCTTC.